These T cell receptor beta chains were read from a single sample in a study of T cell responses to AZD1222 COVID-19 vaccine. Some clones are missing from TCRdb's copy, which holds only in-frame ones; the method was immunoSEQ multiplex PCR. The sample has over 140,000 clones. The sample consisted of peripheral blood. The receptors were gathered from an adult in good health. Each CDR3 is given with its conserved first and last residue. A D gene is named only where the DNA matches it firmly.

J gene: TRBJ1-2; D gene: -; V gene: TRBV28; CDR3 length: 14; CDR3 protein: CASSGGSRHYGYTF
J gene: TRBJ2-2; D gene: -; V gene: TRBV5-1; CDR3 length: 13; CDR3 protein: CASSSRLTGELFF
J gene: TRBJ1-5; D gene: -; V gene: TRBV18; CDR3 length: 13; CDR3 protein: CASSPDLGQPQHF
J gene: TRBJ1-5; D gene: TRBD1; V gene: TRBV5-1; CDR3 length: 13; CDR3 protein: CASSITGGGAQHF
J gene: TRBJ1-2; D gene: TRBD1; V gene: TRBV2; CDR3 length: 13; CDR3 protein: CARRAGGPYGYTF
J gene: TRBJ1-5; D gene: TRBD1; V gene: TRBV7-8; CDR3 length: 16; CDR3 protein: CASSPGLGTGHQPQHF
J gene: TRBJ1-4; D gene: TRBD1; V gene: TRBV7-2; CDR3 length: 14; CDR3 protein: CASSSQGAPGKLFF
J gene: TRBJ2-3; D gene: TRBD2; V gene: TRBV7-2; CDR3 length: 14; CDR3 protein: CASSLVGGADTQYF
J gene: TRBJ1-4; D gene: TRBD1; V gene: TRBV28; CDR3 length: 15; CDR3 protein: CASSPGGAGNEKLFF
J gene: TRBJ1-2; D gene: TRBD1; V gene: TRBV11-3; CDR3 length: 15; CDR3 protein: CASSLEPRGDYGYTF
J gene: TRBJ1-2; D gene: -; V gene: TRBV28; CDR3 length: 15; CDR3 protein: CASTLTGTPNYGYTF
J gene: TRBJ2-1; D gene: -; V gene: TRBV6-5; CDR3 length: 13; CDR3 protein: CASSYVRSNEQFF
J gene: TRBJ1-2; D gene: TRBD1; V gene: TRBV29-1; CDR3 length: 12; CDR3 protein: CSVGTGNYGYTF
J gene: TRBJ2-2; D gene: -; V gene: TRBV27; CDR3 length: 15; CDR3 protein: CASSYQGGGTGELFF